The 32 T cell receptor beta chains listed next were all sequenced from one sample in a study of blood T cell repertoires in COVID-19. The data were produced by immunoSEQ multiplex PCR, yet TCRdb's version contains in-frame clones alone and is incomplete. The profile covers under 350,000 clones, with 75% to 90% appearing a single time and 1.7% taken by the ten largest. Material for sequencing was PBMCs or T cells enriched from blood (not recorded which). All receptors come from a woman aged 40-49 years who had recovered from COVID-19.

The V gene is TRBV7-8, the J gene TRBJ2-7; 12 positions match TRBD2. CDR3 size: 16 residues. Germline CDR1 SGHVS, CDR2 FQNEAQ. The V gene end was trimmed by 2 bases and the J gene end by 5 bases; junction bases not matched to a gene: 7. The CDR3 here is CASSLPSGRAFNEQYF. DNA for the CDR3: TGTGCCAGCAGCTTACCTAGCGGGAGGGCCTTCAACGAGCAGTACTTC.

V usage is TRBV5-1 and J usage is TRBJ1-6; tentatively, D is TRBD1 (5 bases). The CDR3 has 16 amino acids. Germline lookup yields CDR1 SGHRS and CDR2 YFSETQ. V was pared by 0 bases and J by 0 bases, with 7 bases between. The CDR3 DNA reads TGCGCCAGCAGCTTGGACGGGGGCTCCTATAATTCACCCCTCCACTTT. Residues: CASSLDGGSYNSPLHF.

This chain joins TRBV4-2 and TRBJ1-2; a possible D gene is TRBD1 (6 bases). V shed 0 bases and J shed 7 bases, with 12 bases lying between them. Germline V gene lookup returns CDR1 LGHNA and CDR2 YNFKEQ. The CDR3 consists of 14 residues. The CDR3 loop is CASSQDQGLAGYTF. CDR3 nucleotides: TGTGCCAGCAGCCAAGATCAGGGGCTCGCTGGCTACACCTTC.

CDR3 sequence: CASSLSINTEAFF. In nucleotides, the CDR3 is TGTGCCAGCAGCTTATCCATTAACACTGAAGCTTTCTTT. The chain employs TRBV7-2 and TRBJ1-1; D not certain. CDR3 length equals 13 residues. Germline values: CDR1 SGHTA, CDR2 FQGNSA. V gave up 2 bases and J gave up 2 bases, with 6 bases separating them.

This clone was seen once. The chain couples TRBV4-3 to TRBJ1-4, with 7 bases that match TRBD1. The CDR3 is made up of 17 amino acids. The germline V gene has CDR1 LGHNA and CDR2 YSLEER. V shed 1 base, J shed 3 bases, and the junction held 8 bases outside the gene matches. CDR3 bases: TGCGCCAGCAGCCAAGGAGGAGGGGGCGTCTCTAATGAAAAACTGTTTTTT. Protein: CASSQGGGGVSNEKLFF.

This sequence joins TRBV3-1 (or the pseudogene TRBV3-2) and TRBJ2-7; 11 nucleotides agree with TRBD2. V dropped 2 bases and J dropped 6; count of bases not matched to a gene: 3. Germline V gene sequence: CDR1 LGHDT, CDR2 YNNKEL (reference sequence). The CDR3 contains 14 residues. DNA for the CDR3: TGTGCCAGCAGCCAAACACTAGCGGGGGTCGAGCAGTACTTC. Residues: CASSQTLAGVEQYF.

This clone has just one count. Other nucleotide sequences in the sample specify the same CDR3. V usage is TRBV2 and J usage is TRBJ1-5; tentatively, D is TRBD1 (6 bases). In germline, CDR1 is SNHLY, CDR2 FYNNEI. CDR3 size: 14 residues. Trimming shortened V by 6 bases and J by 0 bases, and 9 bases separated the two germline ends. The CDR3 nucleotides are TGTGCCAGCAGGGGACAACTTAGCAATCAGCCCCAGCATTTT. Its protein is CASRGQLSNQPQHF.

The gene calls are TRBV11-2 and TRBJ2-1; 7 bases are a match to TRBD1. V shed 3 bases, J shed 7 bases, and the junction held 12 bases outside the gene matches. CDR3 length: 16 residues. Germline assignment: CDR1 SGHAT and CDR2 FQNNGV. CDR3 nucleotides: TGTGCCAGCAGCTTCGACAGGCTCCTACAGGGGAATGAGCAGTTCTTC. This gives the protein CASSFDRLLQGNEQFF.

This clone was observed a few times. The chain links TRBV18 to TRBJ2-7, with 9 bases that match TRBD2. The CDR3 has 15 amino acids. Germline V gene lookup returns CDR1 KGHSH and CDR2 LQKENI. The junction had 8 bases not matched to a gene; V was cut back by 3 bases and J by 5 bases. The CDR3 DNA sequence: TGTGCCAGCTCACCCAACACCGGGACTAGCAACGAGCAGTACTTC. This sequence encodes CASSPNTGTSNEQYF.

The gene calls are TRBV27 and TRBJ2-5, with 9 nucleotides matching TRBD2. This CDR3 contains 16 residues. CDR1 and CDR2 from the germline V gene are MNHEY and SMNVEV (reference sequence). Trimming removed 1 base from V and 4 bases from J; junction bases left unmatched: 7. Written as DNA, the CDR3 is TGTGCCAGCAGTTTATATGCGGGAGGGAGGGGAGAGACCCAGTACTTC. Its translation is CASSLYAGGRGETQYF.

The chain links TRBV6-1 to TRBJ2-1; 7 bases agree with TRBD2. CDR3 length equals 15 residues. After removal of 1 base from V and 3 bases from J, the junction contained 3 bases not matched to a gene. Germline CDR1 MNHNS, CDR2 SASEGT. In DNA, the CDR3 is TGTGCCAGCAGTGAAGTGGGGGGGTACTACAATGAGCAGTTCTTC. This gives the protein CASSEVGGYYNEQFF.

This clone was counted between two and nine times. The chain recombines TRBV7-8 with TRBJ1-6; no definite D call. Trimming cost V 2 bases and J 9 bases, with 11 bases left between them. The germline CDR1 and CDR2 sequences are SGHVS and FQNEAQ. The CDR3 has 14 residues. CDR3 DNA sequence: TGTGCCAGCAGCTTAAGCGGCGGGGTTTCACCCCTCCACTTT. Amino acid sequence: CASSLSGGVSPLHF.

The chain joins TRBV27 to TRBJ1-1; maybe TRBD1 (5 bases). Germline V gene lookup returns CDR1 MNHEY and CDR2 SMNVEV (reference sequence). Trimming cost V 5 bases and J 3 bases, with 10 bases left between them. There are 13 residues in the CDR3. Written as DNA, the CDR3 is TGTGCCAGCAGTGGGCAGGGCCACACTGAAGCTTTCTTT. Translating it yields CASSGQGHTEAFF.

The chain joins TRBV9 to TRBJ2-5, with TRBD2 as a possible D gene (6 bases). The CDR3 is 15 residues long. Trimming shortened V by 1 base and J by 4 bases, and 14 bases separated the two germline ends. Per germline, CDR1 SGDLS and CDR2 YYNGEE. The CDR3 loop is CASSVLGAGGETQYF. CDR3 DNA: TGTGCCAGCAGCGTATTAGGGGCCGGGGGAGAGACCCAGTACTTC.

This rearrangement joins TRBV5-1 to TRBJ1-4, with D maybe TRBD1 (5 bases). Germline V gives CDR1 SGHRS, CDR2 YFSETQ. V dropped 4 bases and J dropped 7 bases, with 17 bases sitting between them. This CDR3 spans 15 amino acids. The CDR3 is CASSTTDGGSEKLFF. The CDR3 DNA reads TGCGCCAGCAGCACAACAGACGGGGGGAGTGAAAAACTGTTTTTT.

V is TRBV4-1 and J is TRBJ1-3; D is ambiguous. In germline, CDR1 is MGHRA, CDR2 YSYEKL. CDR3 length: 18 amino acids. The V end lost 1 base, the J end lost 0 bases, and 16 bases lay between the germline ends. The DNA for the CDR3 is TGCGCCAGCAGCCAAGTGGTCAACCAGAGGGTCTCTGGAAACACCATATATTTT. Encoded protein: CASSQVVNQRVSGNTIYF.

This clone was seen more than once but under ten times. The chain has TRBV19 and TRBJ1-2, with 7 bases aligning to TRBD1. The CDR3 spans 14 residues. V trimming: 3 bases; J trimming: 5 bases; junction bases outside the gene matches: 6. Per germline, CDR1 LNHDA and CDR2 SQIVND (reference sequence). CDR3 coding DNA: TGTGCCAGTAGTATCCGGGACAGTCGTTATGGCTACACCTTC. Amino acid sequence: CASSIRDSRYGYTF.

This clone was detected only a few times. The rearrangement links TRBV7-2 to TRBJ1-3; possible D gene TRBD1, 6 bases. There are 13 residues in the CDR3. V was shortened by 6 bases and J by 10 bases, with 16 bases between the two germline ends. CDR1 and CDR2 from the germline V gene are SGHTA and FQGNSA. The CDR3 loop is CASSKGGDRTIYF. Here the CDR3 DNA reads TGTGCCAGCAGTAAGGGGGGGGATAGGACCATATATTTT.

The V and J genes are TRBV7-2 and TRBJ1-5; the D is unclear. Germline CDR1 reads SGHTA; CDR2 reads FQGNSA. The CDR3 is made up of 15 amino acids. Trimming shortened V by 3 bases and J by 0 bases, and 9 bases separated the two germline ends. Here the CDR3 DNA reads TGTGCCAGCAGCTTCAACGGTGATAGCAATCAGCCCCAGCATTTT. It encodes CASSFNGDSNQPQHF.

This chain uses TRBV29-1 with TRBJ2-3, with D unclear. Per the germline V gene, CDR1 is SQVTM and CDR2 is ANQGSEA. CDR3 length equals 16 residues. The V end lost 5 bases, the J end lost 0 bases, and 18 bases lay between the germline ends. CDR3 in amino acids: CSVTWARTASTDTQYF. Written as DNA, the CDR3 is TGCAGCGTTACCTGGGCACGAACCGCTAGCACAGATACGCAGTATTTT.

This sequence joins TRBV7-2 and TRBJ2-3; 7 positions agree with TRBD2. Unmatched junction bases numbered 11, after V lost 0 bases and J lost 2 bases. CDR1 SGHTA and CDR2 FQGNSA come from the germline V gene. This CDR3 spans 18 amino acids. The CDR3 region is CASSLALSGATNTDTQYF. The CDR3 bases are TGTGCCAGCAGCTTAGCGTTAAGCGGGGCTACCAACACAGATACGCAGTATTTT.

V and J are TRBV27 and TRBJ2-3; 9 bases agree with TRBD1. Trimming cost V 7 bases and J 1 base; bases outside gene matches: 3. This CDR3 has 14 residues. CDR1 is MNHEY, CDR2 SMNVEV, per germline (reference sequence). The CDR3 reads CASTRDRGTDTQYF. In nucleotides, the CDR3 is TGTGCCAGCACCCGGGACAGGGGCACAGATACGCAGTATTTT.

This clone was recorded once. The CDR3: CASSQRDGQETQYF. In nucleotides, the CDR3 is TGTGCCAGCAGCCAGCGGGATGGGCAAGAGACCCAGTACTTC. This sequence joins TRBV5-4 and TRBJ2-5; 7 positions agree with TRBD2. V shed 4 bases, J shed 2 bases, and the junction held 5 bases outside the gene matches. The CDR3 totals 14 residues. Looked up from germline, CDR1 is SGHNT and CDR2 is YYREEE (reference sequence). Filled out from reference TRBV5-4 and TRBJ2-5, the complete variable domain reads ETGVTQSPTHLIKTRGQQVTLRCSSQSGHNTVSWYQQALGQGPQFIFQYYREEENGRGNFPPRFSGLQFPNYSSELNVNALELDDSALYLCASSQRDGQETQYFGPGTRLLVL.

The chain combines TRBV27 with TRBJ1-5; D is possibly TRBD1 (6 bases). Germline V gene sequence: CDR1 MNHEY, CDR2 SMNVEV (reference sequence). CDR3 length: 17 residues. With 5 bases removed from V and 1 base from J, the gap between germline ends came to 18 bases. The CDR3, as DNA: TGTGCCAGCAGTCCCTACACAGGGTATGAAAGCAATCAGCCCCAGCATTTT. This gives the protein CASSPYTGYESNQPQHF.

This rearrangement joins TRBV5-1 to TRBJ1-1, with a possible D match to TRBD1 (5 bases). The length of the CDR3 is 15 residues. V lost 2 bases and J 3 bases, leaving 14 bases between the germline ends. Looked up from germline, CDR1 is SGHRS and CDR2 is YFSETQ. In DNA, the CDR3 is TGCGCCAGCAGCTTAGTAGGACACGGTGACACTGAAGCTTTCTTT. Protein sequence: CASSLVGHGDTEAFF.

The chain has TRBV19 and TRBJ1-4; 8 positions match TRBD1. Germline values: CDR1 LNHDA, CDR2 SQIVND (reference sequence). The CDR3 loop spans 15 amino acids. The junction had 5 bases not matched to a gene; V was cut back by 8 bases and J by 0 bases. The chain's CDR3 is CASHRGITTNEKLFF. The CDR3 bases are TGTGCCAGTCACAGGGGGATTACAACTAATGAAAAACTGTTTTTT.

The chain employs TRBV10-3 and TRBJ2-7; D is possibly TRBD1 (5 bases). Trimming took off 2 bases at V and 9 bases at J, with 14 bases between the two ends. In germline, CDR1 is ENHRY, CDR2 SYGVKD. This CDR3 has 13 amino acids. This CDR3 is CAISEPFQGRQYF. The CDR3 region has the DNA TGTGCCATCAGTGAGCCGTTCCAGGGAAGGCAGTACTTC.

The chain is built from TRBV4-1 and TRBJ2-1, with 7 bases aligning to TRBD2. The V gene's germline CDR1 is MGHRA and CDR2 YSYEKL. Germline trimming cut 6 bases from V and 0 bases from J; bases unmatched to any gene: 5. This CDR3 region has 15 residues. CDR3 sequence (DNA): TGCGCCAGCAGTCGAAGCGGGATCTCCTACAATGAGCAGTTCTTC. It codes for CASSRSGISYNEQFF.

This chain connects TRBV6-1 to TRBJ2-7; the match to TRBD2 covers 11 bases. Germline CDR1 MNHNS, CDR2 SASEGT. V lost 5 bases and J lost 3; bases outside the gene matches: 6. The CDR3 contains 15 residues. The CDR3 DNA reads as TGTGCCAGCAGTATACTAGCGGGGGCTTTCTACGAGCAGTACTTC. It codes for CASSILAGAFYEQYF.

This clone was recorded only once. This chain uses TRBV7-2 with TRBJ2-4; 11 bases align to TRBD2. Trimming removed 2 bases from V and 2 bases from J; junction bases left unmatched: 2. CDR3 length: 16 amino acids. Germline V gene sequence: CDR1 SGHTA, CDR2 FQGNSA. CDR3 in DNA: TGTGCCAGCAGCTTATCTAGCGGGAGGACCAAAAACATTCAGTACTTC. Translating gives CASSLSSGRTKNIQYF.

This clone has a handful of counts. The chain has TRBV7-6 and TRBJ1-1; D unresolved. In germline, CDR1 is SGHVS, CDR2 FNYEAQ. V was shortened by 5 bases and J by 5 bases, with 12 bases between the two germline ends. The CDR3 has 13 residues. The CDR3 spells CASSPLEETEAFF. CDR3 DNA sequence: TGTGCCAGCAGCCCCCTAGAGGAGACTGAAGCTTTCTTT.

V is TRBV5-4 and J is TRBJ2-5; 8 nucleotides line up with TRBD2. The germline V gene encodes CDR1 SGHNT and CDR2 YYREEE (reference sequence). V lost 4 bases, J lost 10 bases, and 9 bases stayed unmatched. CDR3 length: 13 residues. The CDR3 region has the DNA TGTGCCAGCAGCCGCAACGATCGGGGGGGCCAGTACTTC. Translating it yields CASSRNDRGGQYF.